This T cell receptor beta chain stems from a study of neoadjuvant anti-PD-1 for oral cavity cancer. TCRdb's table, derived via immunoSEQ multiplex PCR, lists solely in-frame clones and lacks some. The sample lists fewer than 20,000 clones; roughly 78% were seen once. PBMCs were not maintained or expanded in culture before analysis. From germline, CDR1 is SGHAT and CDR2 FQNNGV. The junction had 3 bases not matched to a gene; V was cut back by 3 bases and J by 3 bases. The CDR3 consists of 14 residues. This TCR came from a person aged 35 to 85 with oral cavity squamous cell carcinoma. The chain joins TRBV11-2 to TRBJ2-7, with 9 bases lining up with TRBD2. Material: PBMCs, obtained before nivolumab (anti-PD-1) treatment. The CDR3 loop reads CASSLVAGDYEQYF. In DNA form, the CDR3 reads TGTGCCAGCAGCTTGGTAGCGGGGGACTACGAGCAGTACTTC.